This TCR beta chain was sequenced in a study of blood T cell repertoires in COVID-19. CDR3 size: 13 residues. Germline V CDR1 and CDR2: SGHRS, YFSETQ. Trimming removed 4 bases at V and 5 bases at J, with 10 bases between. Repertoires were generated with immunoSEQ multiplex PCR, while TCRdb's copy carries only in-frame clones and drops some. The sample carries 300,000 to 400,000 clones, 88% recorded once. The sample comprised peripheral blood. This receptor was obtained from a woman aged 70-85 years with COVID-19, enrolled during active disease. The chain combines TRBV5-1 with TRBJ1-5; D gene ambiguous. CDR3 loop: CASSLLGDQPQHF. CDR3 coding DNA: TGCGCCAGCAGCCTCCTCGGGGATCAGCCCCAGCATTTT.